This T cell receptor (beta chain) was identified during a study of cytomegalovirus exposure and HLA in healthy donors. Study-level points and caveats: Looking again later, the authors saw that most CMV-associated TCR beta chains seemed HLA-restricted.

Trimming stripped 6 bases from V and 3 bases from J, with 15 bases between. The CDR3 spans 14 residues. Germline assignment: CDR1 LNHDA and CDR2 SQIVND (reference sequence). The PCR employed 60 Vbeta primers together with 13 Jbeta primers. Method: immunoSEQ multiplex PCR; TCRdb's copy keeps in-frame clones and lacks some. The data show around 87,000 clones, roughly 80% seen once. As concerns this clone: As yet, its antigen is unknown.

This clonotype was sampled from a man aged 40-49 years in good health and CMV-seronegative. This chain joins TRBV19 and TRBJ2-7; maybe TRBD2 (5 bases). Source material: PBMCs. The CDR3: CASSPGTRNYEQYF. The CDR3 DNA is TGTGCCAGTAGCCCGGGAACCAGGAACTACGAGCAGTACTTC.